This TCR beta chain was obtained from a study of vaccination and CD4 T cells after COVID-19. At the level of the study: Once vaccinated, a few convalescent patients provided samples at day 14 and again at days 161 to 241 post-vaccination.

Time point indicated: late sampling 161 to 241 days after vaccination in a few convalescent patients. A single record per CDR3 protein comes from TCRdb applying MiXCR to the PCR reads. The table has about 29,000 distinct CDR3 sequences, around 50% seen once; the top ten hold 5.8%. CDR1 is LNHDA, CDR2 SQIVND, per germline (reference sequence). The ends were cut back, 3 bases at V and 4 bases at J, with 12 bases in the middle. The CDR3 is 14 amino acids. The J gene is TRBJ1-1, the V gene TRBV19; D remains unclear. Sequencing used CD4+ T cells from blood, obtained about 7 months after SARS-CoV-2 vaccination. The clonotype comes from a human donor who had recovered from COVID-19. Here the CDR3 reads CASSIRAAGTEAFF. The CDR3 region has the DNA TGTGCCAGTAGTATTAGGGCGGCGGGCACTGAAGCTTTCTTT.